The sample holds many counts of the clone carrying this TCR beta chain. Its antigen is currently unknown. Germline CDR1 and CDR2: SGHAT and FQNNGV. The CDR3 extends over 16 amino acids. V lost 1 base to trimming and J lost 9 bases; unmatched junction nucleotides: 9. The data were taken from a study of T cell repertoires in cytomegalovirus infection. Study context: Based on public TCR beta signatures, there were indications of CMV infection and of a matching HLA type.

Findings of the study overall: Identification of carriers of CMV plus the relevant HLA was performed using cumulative public TCR beta family frequency. There were HLA-C-restricted CMV-specific TCR beta clonotypes dominating the ex vivo response.

TCRdb ran MiXCR on the reads and lists one entry per CDR3 protein. The table records under 200,000 distinct CDR3 sequences, approximately 9.7% of them present only once. The sequence was collected from a human donor in good health (CMV status not recorded). Some clones in this sample may be carry-over from other donors' samples. Specimen: PBMCs. V gene TRBV11-2 combines with J gene TRBJ2-4; 10 nucleotides agree with TRBD2. The CDR3 spells CASSLAKRGGYRIQYF. CDR3 nucleotides: TGTGCCAGCAGCTTAGCAAAGCGGGGGGGGTATCGCATTCAGTACTTC.